This T cell receptor beta chain stems from a study of kidney transplant recipient with SARS-CoV-2 infection. The CDR3 extends over 16 amino acids. Germline values: CDR1 KGHDR, CDR2 SFDVKD. Trimming pared 6 bases from V and 1 base from J, leaving 12 bases between. This clonotype was seen many times. One entry per CDR3 protein, called by TCRdb with MiXCR from the reads. The data show roughly 230,000 distinct CDR3 sequences, around 26% seen once. This receptor was taken from a young adult male patient who had COVID-19 and was a kidney transplant recipient. Some of the T cells might come from the graft donor. The sample consisted of a blood sample, taken at baseline and on approximately day 120 from a kidney transplant recipient. The genes are TRBV24-1 and TRBJ2-6, with D perhaps matching TRBD1 or TRBD2 (5 bases each). The CDR3 nucleotides read TGTGCCACCAGTAGGGACCCGGAATCTGGGGCCAACGTCCTGACTTTC. This sequence encodes CATSRDPESGANVLTF.